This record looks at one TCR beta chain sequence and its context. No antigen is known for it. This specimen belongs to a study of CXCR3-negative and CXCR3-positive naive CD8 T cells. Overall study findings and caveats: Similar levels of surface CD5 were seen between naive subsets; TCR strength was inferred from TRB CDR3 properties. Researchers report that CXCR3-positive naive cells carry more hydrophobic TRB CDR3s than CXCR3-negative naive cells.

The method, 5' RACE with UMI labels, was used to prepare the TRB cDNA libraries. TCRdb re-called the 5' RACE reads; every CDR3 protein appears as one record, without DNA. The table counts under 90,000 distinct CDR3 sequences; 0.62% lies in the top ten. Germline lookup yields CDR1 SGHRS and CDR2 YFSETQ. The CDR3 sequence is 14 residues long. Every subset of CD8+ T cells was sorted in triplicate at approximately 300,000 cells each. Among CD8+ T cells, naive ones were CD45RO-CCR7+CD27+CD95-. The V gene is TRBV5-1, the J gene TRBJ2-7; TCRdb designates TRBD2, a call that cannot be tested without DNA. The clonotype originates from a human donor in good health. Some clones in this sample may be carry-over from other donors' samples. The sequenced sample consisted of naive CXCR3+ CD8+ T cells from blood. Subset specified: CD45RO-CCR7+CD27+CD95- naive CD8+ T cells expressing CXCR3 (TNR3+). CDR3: CASSLAGGQLGQYF.